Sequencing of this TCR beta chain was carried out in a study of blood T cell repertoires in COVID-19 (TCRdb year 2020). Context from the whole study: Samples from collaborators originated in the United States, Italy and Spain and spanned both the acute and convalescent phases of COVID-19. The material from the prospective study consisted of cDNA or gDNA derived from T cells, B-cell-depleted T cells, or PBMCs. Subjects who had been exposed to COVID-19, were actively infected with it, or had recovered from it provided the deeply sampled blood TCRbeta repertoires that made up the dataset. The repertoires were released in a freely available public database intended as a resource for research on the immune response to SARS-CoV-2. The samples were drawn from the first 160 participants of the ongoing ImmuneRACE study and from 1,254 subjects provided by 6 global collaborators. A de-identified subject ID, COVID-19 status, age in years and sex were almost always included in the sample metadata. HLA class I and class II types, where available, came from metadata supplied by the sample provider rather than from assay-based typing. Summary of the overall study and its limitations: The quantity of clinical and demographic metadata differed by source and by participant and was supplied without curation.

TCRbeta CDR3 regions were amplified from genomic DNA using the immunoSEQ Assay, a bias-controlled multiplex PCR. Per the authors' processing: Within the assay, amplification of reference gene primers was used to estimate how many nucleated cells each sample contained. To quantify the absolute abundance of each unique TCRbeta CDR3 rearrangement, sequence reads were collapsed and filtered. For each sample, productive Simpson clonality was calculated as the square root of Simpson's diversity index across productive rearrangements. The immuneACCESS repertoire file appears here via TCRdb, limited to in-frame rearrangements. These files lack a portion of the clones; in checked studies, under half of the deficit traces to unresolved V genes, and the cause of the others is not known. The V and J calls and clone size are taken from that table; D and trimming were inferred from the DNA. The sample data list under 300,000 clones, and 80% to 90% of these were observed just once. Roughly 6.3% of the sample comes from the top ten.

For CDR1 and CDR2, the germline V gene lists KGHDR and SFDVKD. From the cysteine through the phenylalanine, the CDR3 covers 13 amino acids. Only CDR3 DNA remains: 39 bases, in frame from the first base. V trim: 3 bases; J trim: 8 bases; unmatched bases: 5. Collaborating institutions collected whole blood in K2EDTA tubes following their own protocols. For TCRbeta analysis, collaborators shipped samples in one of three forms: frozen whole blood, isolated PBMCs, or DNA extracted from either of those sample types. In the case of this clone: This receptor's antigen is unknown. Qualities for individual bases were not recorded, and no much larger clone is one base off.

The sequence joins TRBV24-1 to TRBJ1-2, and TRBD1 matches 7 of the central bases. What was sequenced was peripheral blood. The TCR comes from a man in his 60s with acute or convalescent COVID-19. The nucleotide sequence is TGTGCCACCAGTGATGAGACAGGGAACGGCTACACCTTC. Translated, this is CATSDETGNGYTF.